This T cell receptor (beta chain) was recorded in a study of T cell responses to AZD1222 COVID-19 vaccine. General study results and limits: Most donors were white British and more were female, and clonal diversity was possibly underestimated. Unmutated regions of variants are reportedly targeted by nearly half of spike-specific TCRs.

The CDR3 extends over 15 amino acids. Germline lookup yields CDR1 MDHEN and CDR2 SYDVKM. The J segment lost 2 bases and the V segment lost 6 bases, leaving 9 bases of the junction unmatched. Clones were read by immunoSEQ multiplex PCR, and TCRdb kept only the in-frame ones, dropping some. The sample carries about 70,000 clones, less than 95% recorded once. As for this clone: Its antigen is still unknown.

The gene calls are TRBV28 and TRBJ1-2; 7 nucleotides line up with TRBD1. The source material was peripheral blood, sampled 28 days after the second AZD1222 dose. This receptor was taken from an adult who received the AZD1222 COVID-19 vaccine. The CDR3 reads CASRSPDRSNYGYTF. The CDR3 coding sequence is TGTGCCAGCAGATCTCCGGACAGGTCAAACTATGGCTACACCTTC.